In its sample, the clone carrying this T cell receptor beta chain was seen a few times. Antigen unknown. From germline, CDR1 is LGHDT and CDR2 YNNKEL (reference sequence). V was cut by 6 bases and J by 3 bases, with 18 bases left in between. The CDR3 totals 15 residues. The data belong to a study of regulatory T cells in long-lasting Graves disease. Study-level points and caveats: Favoring TRBV28, TRBJ1-2 and TRBJ2-5 was a feature seen in persistent disease.

For TCR beta, libraries came from iRepertoire HTBI primers and Arm-PCR of CDR3 regions. Per the study methods: Across all samples, 62 TRBV segments and about 14 TRBJ segments were identified. TCRdb fed the multiplex PCR reads into MiXCR, producing one record per CDR3 protein. These V and J calls rely on TCRdb rather than the paper's analysis. This sample has approximately 270,000 distinct CDR3 sequences; 18% occur once, and the top ten carry 12% to 15%. Time point described: newly diagnosed GD, antithyroid drugs for less than 3 months. PBMC-derived RNA was used for the TCR library. Graves' disease diagnosis used American Thyroid Association guidelines. The same specimen was also included in a second study, on T cells in Graves' hyperthyroidism and ophthalmopathy. Per that study: Together with thyroid ultrasound, orbital computed tomography, serum thyroxine and TRAb, clinical symptoms were used for diagnoses.

The TCR originated in a woman aged 25 to 45 with Graves disease. The chain joins TRBV3-1 to TRBJ2-7; D gene ambiguous. Sequences were derived from peripheral blood mononuclear cells (PBMCs), sampled at new diagnosis, from a patient treated with antithyroid drugs. DNA for the CDR3: TGTGCCAGCAGTTACTCAGGAGCAAGCTACTACGAGCAGTACTTC. Amino acid sequence: CASSYSGASYYEQYF.